Listed here are 30 T cell receptor beta chains from one sample, sequenced in a study of blood T cells in healthy people across ages. Sample-barcoded 5' priming and a J-beta primer mix drove a second PCR of 7 to 11 cycles. TCRdb re-called the 5' RACE reads with MiXCR, one entry per CDR3 protein. This table holds roughly 800,000 distinct CDR3 sequences, just under 25% found once. These data also featured in a second study, about T cells of mothers and their children.

Sequenced: blood. These receptors originate from a boy aged 5-17 years in good health.

The chain carries TRBV7-2 and TRBJ2-7; 7 bases agree with TRBD1. The CDR3 totals 16 residues. Germline-derived CDR1 and CDR2 are SGHTA and FQGNSA. J gave up 3 bases and V 2 bases, and 10 bases lay outside the gene matches. The CDR3 protein is CASSLRWAGGDYEQYF. CDR3 nucleotides: TGTGCCAGCAGCTTACGTTGGGCAGGGGGTGACTACGAGCAGTACTTC. Using reference TRBV7-2 and TRBJ2-7 for the parts outside the CDR3, the full variable domain is GAGVSQSPSNKVTEKGKDVELRCDPISGHTALYWYRQSLGQGLEFLIYFQGNSAPDKSGLPSDRFSAERTGGSVSTLTIQRTQQEDSAVYLCASSLRWAGGDYEQYFGPGTRLTVT.

J is TRBJ1-6 and V is TRBV28; 7 bases are a match to TRBD1. V was pared by 7 bases and J by 13 bases, with 7 bases of the junction left unmatched. CDR3 length: 12 residues. The germline gives CDR1 MDHEN, CDR2 SYDVKM. CDR3 amino acids: CASTTGAPPLHF. CDR3 coding DNA: TGTGCCAGCACCACAGGGGCGCCTCCCCTCCACTTT.

This clonotype has ten or more counts. The V call is TRBV6-5, the J call TRBJ2-3; D is unresolved. CDR1 is MNHEY and CDR2 is SVGAGI in the germline V gene. CDR3 size: 13 residues. V dropped 1 base and J dropped 2 bases, with 4 bases sitting between them. The CDR3 bases are TGTGCCAGCAGTTACTACCCCACAGATACGCAGTATTTT. This encodes CASSYYPTDTQYF.

A few counts support this clonotype. The V and J genes are TRBV6-4 and TRBJ2-2; D gene unclear. Trimming took 5 bases from V and 6 from J, leaving 10 bases between them. The CDR3 is 13 amino acids. Germline CDR1 and CDR2: MRHNA and SNTAGT. The CDR3 protein is CASSPLGSGELFF. The CDR3 DNA reads TGTGCCAGCAGTCCGTTGGGGTCCGGGGAGCTGTTTTTT.

The gene calls are TRBV5-1 and TRBJ2-5; 9 positions match TRBD1. The J call may not be correct, given that the DNA end is closer to TRBJ2-7. The CDR3 contains 14 residues. Germline V gives CDR1 SGHRS, CDR2 YFSETQ. CDR3 sequence: CASSEGQGFYEQYF. Written as DNA, the CDR3 is TGCGCCAGCAGCGAGGGACAGGGTTTCTACGAGCAGTACTTC.

This clonotype was counted between two and nine times. This sequence joins TRBV11-1 and TRBJ2-5; no reliable D call. Germline V lookup: CDR1 SGHAT, CDR2 FQDESV (reference sequence). Between the trimmed V and J ends, which lost 0 bases and 3 bases, there was a span of 8 bases. This CDR3 comprises 14 residues. The CDR3 here is CASSLAHFEETQYF. The CDR3 DNA sequence: TGTGCCAGCAGCTTAGCGCATTTCGAAGAGACCCAGTACTTC. The full variable domain, its missing parts supplied by reference TRBV11-1 and TRBJ2-5, is EAEVAQSPRYKITEKSQAVAFWCDPISGHATLYWYRQILGQGPELLVQFQDESVVDDSQLPKDRFSAERLKGVDSTLKIQPAELGDSAMYLCASSLAHFEETQYFGPGTRLLVL.

The genes are TRBV7-9 and TRBJ2-7; the D gene is possibly TRBD2 (6 bases). Deletions cut 5 bases from V and 5 bases from J, with 19 bases between. Per germline, CDR1 SEHNR and CDR2 FQNEAQ (reference sequence). There are 15 residues in the CDR3. In nucleotides, the CDR3 is TGTGCCAGCAGCCTAAAAGGACGGGAGCCTAACGAGCAGTACTTC. It yields the protein CASSLKGREPNEQYF.

This clonotype turned up a few times. As DNA, the CDR3 is TGTGCCAGCGGAGTGGCGGGGGGCTTAGATAATGAGCAGTTCTTC. This encodes CASGVAGGLDNEQFF. The rearrangement joins TRBV2 to TRBJ2-1; 8 positions agree with TRBD2. This CDR3 has 15 amino acids. The ends lost 8 bases at V and 7 bases at J; junction bases unmatched: 13. Germline V gene lookup returns CDR1 SNHLY and CDR2 FYNNEI.

This clonotype occurred a few times. The chain uses TRBV7-3 and TRBJ2-5, with D possibly matching TRBD2 (6 bases). Between the trimmed V and J ends, which lost 2 bases and 5 bases, there was a span of 9 bases. CDR3 length: 13 residues. Per germline, CDR1 SGHTA and CDR2 FQGTGA. CDR3 nucleotides: TGTGCCAGCAGCTTAGCGGAGGGGGAGACCCAGTACTTC. This translates into CASSLAEGETQYF.

The rearrangement links TRBV11-1 to TRBJ2-3, with D uncertain. Trimming took off 7 bases at V and 6 bases at J, with 8 bases between the two ends. CDR1 SGHAT and CDR2 FQDESV come from the germline V gene (reference sequence). The CDR3 is made up of 11 amino acids. CDR3 nucleotide sequence: TGTGCCAGCAATCAGGAGGATACGCAGTATTTT. Encoded protein: CASNQEDTQYF.

V usage is TRBV2 and J usage is TRBJ2-3; TRBD2 might be the D (7 bases). Germline V lookup: CDR1 SNHLY, CDR2 FYNNEI. The CDR3 covers 14 residues. V was clipped by 3 bases and J by 13 bases, with 20 bases between them. CDR3 sequence: CASSEGSGDTPEYF. The CDR3 bases are TGTGCCAGCAGTGAGGGCAGCGGGGACACCCCGGAGTATTTT.

This clonotype was counted only a few times. The chain uses TRBV5-1 and TRBJ2-5, with 9 bases lining up with TRBD1. Trimming cost V 0 bases and J 6 bases; bases outside gene matches: 15. Germline V lookup: CDR1 SGHRS, CDR2 YFSETQ. The CDR3 sequence is 18 residues long. CDR3 in amino acids: CASSLGGYGTGPLKTQYF. CDR3 coding DNA: TGCGCCAGCAGCTTGGGGGGTTACGGGACAGGGCCCCTGAAGACCCAGTACTTC.

Many counts were recorded for this clonotype. The gene calls are TRBV6-6 and TRBJ1-2; no firm D call. The CDR3 is 13 amino acids. With 5 bases removed from V and 4 bases from J, the gap between germline ends came to 11 bases. The germline V gene has CDR1 MNHNY and CDR2 SVGAGI (reference sequence). The CDR3 nucleotides are TGTGCCAGCAGTCCGGACGGACTCTATGGCTACACCTTC. Its protein is CASSPDGLYGYTF.

The chain carries TRBV7-2 and TRBJ2-7, with 8 bases fitting TRBD1. The trim removed 1 base at V and 3 bases at J, leaving 5 bases unmatched. This CDR3 is 15 amino acids long. Germline values: CDR1 SGHTA, CDR2 FQGNSA. The CDR3 here is CASSLDGQGFYEQYF. The CDR3 DNA reads TGTGCCAGCAGCTTAGACGGACAGGGCTTCTACGAGCAGTACTTC. Full variable domain (outside the CDR3, taken from reference TRBV7-2 and TRBJ2-7): GAGVSQSPSNKVTEKGKDVELRCDPISGHTALYWYRQSLGQGLEFLIYFQGNSAPDKSGLPSDRFSAERTGGSVSTLTIQRTQQEDSAVYLCASSLDGQGFYEQYFGPGTRLTVT.

This clonotype was observed a handful of times. The J gene is TRBJ2-1, the V gene TRBV25-1; D might be TRBD1 (5 bases). V gave up 9 bases and J gave up 2 bases, with 17 bases separating them. The germline V gene encodes CDR1 MGHDK and CDR2 SYGVNS. The CDR3 spans 15 residues. The CDR3 reads CARPFYRSAYNEQFF. DNA of the CDR3: TGTGCCAGACCATTCTACAGGTCTGCCTACAATGAGCAGTTCTTC. Variable domain in full (rest from reference TRBV25-1 and TRBJ2-1): EADIYQTPRYLVIGTGKKITLECSQTMGHDKMYWYQQDPGMELHLIHYSYGVNSTEKGDLSSESTVSRIRTEHFPLTLESARPSHTSQYLCARPFYRSAYNEQFFGPGTRLTVL.

V gene TRBV20-1 combines with J gene TRBJ1-4; possible D gene TRBD1, 5 bases. From germline, CDR1 is DFQATT and CDR2 SNEGSKA (reference sequence). V dropped 0 bases and J dropped 8 bases, with 16 bases sitting between them. The CDR3 has 15 residues. DNA for the CDR3: TGCAGTGCTAGAGATCCGGACGGGCGGGGGGAAAAACTGTTTTTT. Translating gives CSARDPDGRGEKLFF.

The rearrangement uses TRBV20-1 and TRBJ2-7; 9 bases agree with TRBD2. Germline CDR1 reads DFQATT; CDR2 reads SNEGSKA (reference sequence). Trimming cost V 6 bases and J 4 bases; bases outside gene matches: 13. This CDR3 is 15 amino acids long. In nucleotides, the CDR3 is TGCAGTGCCAACCATCCTTCTAGCGGGACGTACGAGCAGTACTTC. Protein sequence: CSANHPSSGTYEQYF.

The chain recombines TRBV6-1 with TRBJ1-6, with 9 positions matching TRBD1. The germline V gene has CDR1 MNHNS and CDR2 SASEGT. CDR3 size: 17 residues. After removal of 7 bases from V and 0 bases from J, the junction contained 7 bases not matched to a gene. The CDR3, as DNA: TGTGCCAGCATAAGGGACAGGGCAAGCTCCTATAATTCACCCCTCCACTTT. Protein product: CASIRDRASSYNSPLHF.

The chain links TRBV12-3 or TRBV12-4 to TRBJ1-2; 9 positions match TRBD1. V gave up 3 bases and J gave up 5 bases; unmatched junction bases: 10. CDR3 length: 16 amino acids. The CDR3 DNA reads as TGTGCCAGCAGTTTCTTTCTACGGGACAGGGAATATGGCTACACCTTC. It yields the protein CASSFFLRDREYGYTF.

The rearrangement joins TRBV29-1 to TRBJ2-5; a possible D gene is TRBD1 (6 bases). The J call may be in error: the DNA end matches TRBJ2-7 better. This CDR3 is 14 amino acids long. Germline assignment: CDR1 SQVTM and CDR2 ANQGSEA. This CDR3 is CSVAPSGAYYEQYF. The CDR3 bases are TGCAGCGTTGCGCCCTCAGGGGCCTACTACGAGCAGTACTTC.

In this sample, this clonotype turned up a few times. The rearrangement links TRBV7-2 to TRBJ2-1; TRBD1 matches 12 bases. CDR1 is SGHTA and CDR2 is FQGNSA in the germline V gene. There are 15 residues in the CDR3. V trimming: 1 base; J trimming: 7 bases; junction bases outside the gene matches: 2. The CDR3 coding sequence is TGTGCCAGCAGCTTAGGGGACAGGGGGCTGAATGAGCAGTTCTTC. This encodes CASSLGDRGLNEQFF.

The CDR3 DNA is TGTGCCAGCAGTGACAGGGGGGAAGGCATTCAGTACTTC. It specifies CASSDRGEGIQYF. V usage is TRBV6-4 and J usage is TRBJ2-4; D might be TRBD1 or TRBD2, each matching 6 bases. The CDR3 extends over 13 amino acids. Germline assignment: CDR1 MRHNA and CDR2 SNTAGT. V was pared by 2 bases and J by 9 bases, with 11 bases between.

This clonotype was seen repeatedly, ten times or more. The chain carries TRBV3-1 and TRBJ2-3, with D perhaps assigned TRBD1 or TRBD2 (5 bases each). This CDR3 has 14 residues. Trimming pared 0 bases from V and 1 base from J, leaving 5 bases between. The V gene's germline CDR1 is LGHDT and CDR2 YNNKEL (reference sequence). This chain's CDR3 is CASSQEGGTDTQYF. CDR3 nucleotide sequence: TGTGCCAGCAGCCAAGAGGGGGGCACAGATACGCAGTATTTT.

The table lists this clonotype with a few counts. V usage is TRBV5-1 and J usage is TRBJ2-7; TRBD1 agrees at 8 bases. The germline V gene has CDR1 SGHRS and CDR2 YFSETQ. V lost 0 bases to trimming and J lost 7 bases; unmatched junction nucleotides: 9. This CDR3 has 15 residues. The CDR3 region is CASSLDGQGNREQYF. CDR3 DNA sequence: TGCGCCAGCAGCTTGGACGGACAGGGAAATCGGGAGCAGTACTTC. The full variable domain, completed using reference TRBV5-1 and TRBJ2-7, is KAGVTQTPRYLIKTRGQQVTLSCSPISGHRSVSWYQQTPGQGLQFLFEYFSETQRNKGNFPGRFSGRQFSNSRSEMNVSTLELGDSALYLCASSLDGQGNREQYFGPGTRLTVT.

V is TRBV29-1 and J is TRBJ1-1; D is ambiguous. The CDR3 covers 15 residues. Trimming pared 4 bases from V and 0 bases from J, leaving 15 bases between. CDR1 SQVTM and CDR2 ANQGSEA come from the germline V gene. This CDR3 reads CSVGPGLRLNTEAFF. DNA of the CDR3: TGCAGCGTTGGACCCGGTCTCAGGTTGAACACTGAAGCTTTCTTT.

V usage is TRBV14 and J usage is TRBJ2-3, with a weak D call TRBD1 (5 bases). CDR1 and CDR2 from the germline V gene are SGHDN and FVKESK. The CDR3 loop spans 15 amino acids. V was pared by 5 bases and J by 3 bases, with 15 bases between. CDR3 nucleotide sequence: TGTGCCAGCAGCTTCACAGGCCCGCGGACAGATACGCAGTATTTT. As protein: CASSFTGPRTDTQYF.

The rearrangement links TRBV29-1 to TRBJ2-5, with 7 nucleotides matching TRBD1. The J call may be in error: the DNA end matches TRBJ2-1 better. Germline-derived CDR1 and CDR2 are SQVTM and ANQGSEA. CDR3 length: 12 residues. The CDR3 here is CSVAGQYDEQFF. The CDR3 DNA follows: TGCAGCGTTGCGGGACAGTACGATGAGCAGTTCTTC.

This clonotype was seen once. This chain connects TRBV28 to TRBJ2-1; 7 bases match TRBD1. Germline V lookup: CDR1 MDHEN, CDR2 SYDVKM. Trimming removed 3 bases from V and 2 bases from J; junction bases left unmatched: 4. CDR3 length: 15 amino acids. The CDR3 spells CASSFLDRTYNEQFF. CDR3 nucleotides: TGTGCCAGCAGTTTTTTGGACAGGACCTACAATGAGCAGTTCTTC.

This clonotype was seen a handful of times. The chain uses TRBV28 and TRBJ2-3, with 7 bases aligning to TRBD1. The V segment lost 7 bases and the J segment 2 bases; nucleotides outside the gene matches: 12. Germline CDR1 reads MDHEN; CDR2 reads SYDVKM. The CDR3 totals 16 residues. The CDR3: CASTGPRDSFTDTQYF. The CDR3 coding sequence is TGTGCCAGCACCGGACCCCGGGACAGCTTCACAGATACGCAGTATTTT.

The sample holds a few counts of this clonotype. V and J are TRBV7-2 and TRBJ2-7; 7 bases line up with TRBD1. The V gene end was trimmed by 1 base and the J gene end by 3 bases; junction bases not matched to a gene: 15. Germline V gives CDR1 SGHTA, CDR2 FQGNSA. This CDR3 is 18 amino acids long. CDR3 bases: TGTGCCAGCAGCTTAGTGGGGTTAGGGGGCAAACTAAACTACGAGCAGTACTTC. Translating it yields CASSLVGLGGKLNYEQYF. Combining the CDR3 with reference TRBV7-2 and TRBJ2-7 gives the whole variable domain GAGVSQSPSNKVTEKGKDVELRCDPISGHTALYWYRQSLGQGLEFLIYFQGNSAPDKSGLPSDRFSAERTGGSVSTLTIQRTQQEDSAVYLCASSLVGLGGKLNYEQYFGPGTRLTVT.